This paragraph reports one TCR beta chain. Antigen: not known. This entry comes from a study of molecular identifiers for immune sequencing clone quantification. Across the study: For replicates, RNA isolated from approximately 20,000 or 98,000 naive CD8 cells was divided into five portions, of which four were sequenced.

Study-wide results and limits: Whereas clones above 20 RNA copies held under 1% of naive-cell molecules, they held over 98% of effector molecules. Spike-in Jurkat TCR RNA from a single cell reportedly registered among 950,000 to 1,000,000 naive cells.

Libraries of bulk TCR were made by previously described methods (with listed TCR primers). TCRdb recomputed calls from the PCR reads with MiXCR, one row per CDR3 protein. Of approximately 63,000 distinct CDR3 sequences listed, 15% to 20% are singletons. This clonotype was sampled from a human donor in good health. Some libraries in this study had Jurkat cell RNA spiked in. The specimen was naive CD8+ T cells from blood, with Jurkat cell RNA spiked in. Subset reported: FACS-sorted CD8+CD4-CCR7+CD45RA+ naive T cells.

CDR3 sequence: CASSVNSLEGLQFF. The DNA of the CDR3 is TGTGCCAGCAGCGTAAATTCGTTAGAGGGTTTGCAGTTCTTC. V is TRBV9 and J is TRBJ2-1; D is perhaps TRBD2 (5 bases). The CDR3 consists of 14 residues. V was shortened by 1 base and J by 12 bases, with 17 bases between the two germline ends. The germline V gene has CDR1 SGDLS and CDR2 YYNGEE.